This TCR beta chain was documented in a study of T cell responses to AZD1222 COVID-19 vaccine. CDR1 and CDR2 from the germline V gene are MNHEY and SVGAGI. The CDR3 has 16 residues. Trimming stripped 0 bases from V and 0 bases from J, with 12 bases between. Libraries were prepared by immunoSEQ multiplex PCR; TCRdb keeps only in-frame clonotypes and omits some of them. The profile covers tens of thousands of clones, with 90% appearing a single time and 3% taken by the ten largest. This clone was recorded only once. Sequencing was performed on peripheral blood, taken on day 0 of AZD1222 vaccination. This TCR derives from an adult in good health. V gene TRBV6-5 combines with J gene TRBJ2-7; D remains unclear. Written as DNA, the CDR3 is TGTGCCAGCAGTTACTCGAACGTGTTTAGCTCCTACGAGCAGTACTTC. Translating gives CASSYSNVFSSYEQYF.